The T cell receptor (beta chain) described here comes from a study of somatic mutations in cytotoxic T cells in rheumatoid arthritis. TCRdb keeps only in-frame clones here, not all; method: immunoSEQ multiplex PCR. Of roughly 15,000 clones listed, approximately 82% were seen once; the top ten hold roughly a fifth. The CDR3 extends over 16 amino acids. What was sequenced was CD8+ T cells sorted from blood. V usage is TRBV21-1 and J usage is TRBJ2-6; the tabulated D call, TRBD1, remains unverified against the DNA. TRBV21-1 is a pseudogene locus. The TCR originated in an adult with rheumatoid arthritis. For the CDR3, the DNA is TGTGCCAGCAGCAAAGGCACAGGGGAAGGGGCCAACGTCCTGACTTTC. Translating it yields CASSKGTGEGANVLTF.